These 29 T cell receptor beta chains share one sample of origin, sequenced in a study of T-cell reconstitution after alpha-beta-depleted transplantation in children. Unique molecular identifiers were incorporated when the TCRbeta library was constructed. TCRdb reprocessed the PCR reads via MiXCR and lists one record per CDR3 protein. In the table there are approximately 800,000 distinct CDR3 sequences, about 16% of which are singletons. Sequenced material: PBMCs, mostly from graft donor cells, taken 360 days after TCRalphabeta/CD19-depleted stem cell transplant. These receptor sequences come from a male patient between 5 and 17 years old who had a stem cell transplant for acute lymphoblastic leukemia, so the T cells may come from the graft donor.

Ten or more counts support this clonotype. This chain uses TRBV12-3 or TRBV12-4 with TRBJ2-7, with D perhaps matching TRBD1 or TRBD2 (6 bases each). V lost 7 bases, J lost 7 bases, and 11 bases lay in between. This CDR3 contains 11 residues. CDR3 in amino acids: CASTRGGEQYF. The CDR3 DNA is TGTGCCAGCACCCGAGGGGGGGAGCAGTACTTC.

This clonotype turned up a few times. This rearrangement joins TRBV5-1 to TRBJ1-4, with TRBD1 matching over 11 bases. The CDR3 extends over 14 amino acids. Trimming at V came to 3 bases and at J to 7 bases, leaving 2 bases not matched to a gene. Per germline, CDR1 SGHRS and CDR2 YFSETQ. CDR3 residues: CASSSGTGGEKLFF. Written as DNA, the CDR3 is TGCGCCAGCAGCTCCGGGACAGGGGGTGAAAAACTGTTTTTT.

In its sample, this clonotype was seen a few times. The chain employs TRBV20-1 and TRBJ2-1, with 7 bases lining up with TRBD2. Germline V CDR1 and CDR2: DFQATT, SNEGSKA (reference sequence). This CDR3 has 16 amino acids. Trimming removed 5 bases from V and 1 base from J; junction bases left unmatched: 11. CDR3 sequence reads: CSAATVGGSSYNEQFF. CDR3 coding DNA: TGCAGTGCTGCGACGGTTGGCGGGAGTTCCTACAATGAGCAGTTCTTC.

The chain uses TRBV29-1 and TRBJ2-1; 12 nucleotides match TRBD2. Germline CDR1 SQVTM, CDR2 ANQGSEA. Trimming removed 7 bases from V and 8 bases from J; junction bases left unmatched: 9. The CDR3 is made up of 14 amino acids. This CDR3 reads CSAKLAGGFDEQFF. The DNA for the CDR3 is TGCAGCGCTAAACTAGCGGGAGGTTTTGATGAGCAGTTCTTC.

There are a few counts of this clonotype. The chain uses TRBV5-6 and TRBJ2-7; TRBD1 matches 7 bases. Looked up from germline, CDR1 is SGHDT and CDR2 is YYEEEE. V lost 6 bases and J lost 0; bases outside the gene matches: 6. CDR3 length: 14 amino acids. CDR3 in DNA: TGTGCCAGCAACCTACAGGGGATCTCCTACGAGCAGTACTTC. Its protein product is CASNLQGISYEQYF. Variable domain in full (rest from reference TRBV5-6 and TRBJ2-7): DAGVTQSPTHLIKTRGQQVTLRCSPKSGHDTVSWYQQALGQGPQFIFQYYEEEERQRGNFPDRFSGHQFPNYSSELNVNALLLGDSALYLCASNLQGISYEQYFGPGTRLTVT.

This clonotype was found a few times. This chain links TRBV5-5 with TRBJ1-2; no reliable D call. The CDR3 runs 15 residues. Germline V lookup: CDR1 SGHKS, CDR2 YYEKEE (reference sequence). V dropped 2 bases and J dropped 8 bases, with 19 bases sitting between them. CDR3 protein: CASSFGSDATWGYTF. The DNA for the CDR3 is TGTGCCAGCAGCTTCGGTTCCGACGCAACCTGGGGCTACACCTTC.

This clonotype was seen ten or more times. V gene TRBV7-9 combines with J gene TRBJ2-1, with D perhaps TRBD2 (6 bases). V was shortened by 1 base and J by 0 bases, with 13 bases between the two germline ends. The CDR3 extends over 17 amino acids. Germline CDR1 is SEHNR and CDR2 is FQNEAQ (reference sequence). Written as DNA, the CDR3 is TGTGCCAGCAGCTTAGGTAACCGGGACTTCTCCTACAATGAGCAGTTCTTC. Translated: CASSLGNRDFSYNEQFF.

This clonotype was counted a few times. The gene calls are TRBV10-3 and TRBJ2-7, with a tentative D call TRBD2 (5 bases). Germline V lookup: CDR1 ENHRY, CDR2 SYGVKD. Between the trimmed V and J ends, which lost 5 bases and 1 base, there was a span of 9 bases. This CDR3 is built from 13 residues. The CDR3 DNA reads as TGTGCCATCAGTCCCTGGACTTCCTACGAGCAGTACTTC. Protein product: CAISPWTSYEQYF.

This clonotype has a count of ten or more. The chain employs TRBV7-9 and TRBJ2-1, with D uncertain. CDR3 length: 15 amino acids. Germline V gives CDR1 SEHNR, CDR2 FQNEAQ (reference sequence). V was cut by 1 base and J by 2 bases, with 9 bases left in between. The CDR3 sequence is CASSLVPPTYNEQFF. The DNA for the CDR3 is TGTGCCAGCAGCTTAGTCCCCCCAACCTACAATGAGCAGTTCTTC.

The chain combines TRBV4-1 with TRBJ1-5; D is uncertain. Germline V gives CDR1 MGHRA, CDR2 YSYEKL. CDR3 length: 15 residues. Trimming pared 4 bases from V and 4 bases from J, leaving 14 bases between. The CDR3 is CASSPPQYGNQPQHF. The CDR3 coding sequence is TGCGCCAGCAGCCCCCCCCAGTATGGTAATCAGCCCCAGCATTTT.

The gene calls are TRBV21-1 and TRBJ2-1; the D segment call TRBD2 is taken from the table without a DNA check. TRBV21-1 counts as a pseudogene. The CDR3 contains 17 residues. CDR3: CASSKPALAGAYNEQFF. CDR3 in DNA: TGTGCCAGCAGCAAGCCCGCTCTAGCGGGGGCCTACAATGAGCAGTTCTTC.

This chain links TRBV18 with TRBJ1-5, with a possible D match to TRBD1 (6 bases). From germline, CDR1 is KGHSH and CDR2 LQKENI. The CDR3 runs 13 residues. The V and J ends lost 2 bases and 8 bases respectively, with 10 bases between them. The CDR3 loop is CASSPGGRKPQHF. The CDR3, as DNA: TGTGCCAGCTCACCAGGGGGCCGAAAGCCCCAGCATTTT.

This clonotype was seen a single time. The chain carries TRBV12-3 or TRBV12-4 and TRBJ2-3; 7 bases agree with TRBD2. V lost 8 bases to trimming and J lost 0 bases; unmatched junction nucleotides: 11. The CDR3 contains 16 residues. The chain's CDR3 is CASSWEGTGSTDTQYF. Written as DNA, the CDR3 is TGTGCCAGCTCGTGGGAGGGGACGGGGAGCACAGATACGCAGTATTTT.

This clonotype was detected a few times. This chain links TRBV10-3 with TRBJ2-1; 9 bases map to TRBD2. With V trimmed by 7 bases and J by 4 bases, 8 bases remained unmatched. Germline CDR1 and CDR2: ENHRY and SYGVKD. There are 15 residues in the CDR3. CDR3 in amino acids: CAIKNGLATYNEQFF. The CDR3 DNA reads as TGTGCCATCAAGAATGGACTAGCGACTTACAATGAGCAGTTCTTC.

V and J are TRBV15 and TRBJ2-3; TRBD2 aligns across 8 bases. With 6 bases clipped from V and 2 bases from J, the junction kept 7 bases outside the gene matches. The CDR3 loop spans 15 amino acids. CDR1 is LNHNV, CDR2 YYDKDF, per germline (reference sequence). The CDR3 region has the DNA TGTGCCACCAGTCACGGGAGGGCCTTCACAGATACGCAGTATTTT. It translates to CATSHGRAFTDTQYF.

This clonotype was observed a few times. The chain links TRBV29-1 to TRBJ2-3; tentatively, D is TRBD2 (6 bases). The germline gives CDR1 SQVTM, CDR2 ANQGSEA. The CDR3 loop spans 15 amino acids. Trimming took off 0 bases at V and 4 bases at J, with 14 bases between the two ends. For the CDR3, the DNA is TGCAGCGTTGAAGATTACACGGGAGCGGCAGATACGCAGTATTTT. As protein: CSVEDYTGAADTQYF.

This clonotype came up a few times. The CDR3, as DNA: TGTGCCAGCAGCTTACGGACGGCGGGCTACACCTTC. It codes for CASSLRTAGYTF. The gene calls are TRBV7-2 and TRBJ1-2; D ambiguous. Germline values: CDR1 SGHTA, CDR2 FQGNSA. Trimming pared 2 bases from V and 8 bases from J, leaving 9 bases between. The CDR3 sequence is 12 residues long.

This clonotype occurred a few times. V and J are TRBV7-9 and TRBJ2-7, with a tentative D call TRBD1 (8 bases). CDR1 and CDR2 (germline): SEHNR, FQNEAQ (reference sequence). Trimming removed 2 bases at V and 4 bases at J, with 12 bases between. The CDR3 consists of 14 residues. CDR3 residues: CASSLPQGGYEQYF. Here the CDR3 DNA reads TGTGCCAGCAGCTTACCACAGGGGGGGTACGAGCAGTACTTC.

This chain uses TRBV4-2 with TRBJ2-4; no reliable D call. The CDR3 consists of 15 residues. Germline V CDR1 and CDR2: LGHNA, YNFKEQ. V dropped 3 bases and J dropped 0 bases, with 9 bases sitting between them. The chain's CDR3 is CASSHSALAKNIQYF. CDR3 coding DNA: TGTGCCAGCAGCCACTCCGCCCTAGCCAAAAACATTCAGTACTTC.

The rearrangement uses TRBV20-1 and TRBJ2-1; D not certain. Trimming removed 0 bases from V and 7 bases from J, with 7 bases in between. The length of the CDR3 is 12 residues. CDR1 DFQATT and CDR2 SNEGSKA come from the germline V gene (reference sequence). In nucleotides, the CDR3 is TGCAGTGCTAGAGATCTGGTTAATGAGCAGTTCTTC. Residues: CSARDLVNEQFF.

This clonotype has a handful of counts. The chain carries TRBV25-1 and TRBJ1-2; the match to TRBD1 covers 7 bases. V lost 4 bases to trimming and J lost 6 bases; unmatched junction nucleotides: 8. Germline assignment: CDR1 MGHDK and CDR2 SYGVNS. The length of the CDR3 is 14 residues. CDR3 sequence (DNA): TGTGCCAGCAGTGTAGCGACAGGGTTTGATGGCTACACCTTC. Translation: CASSVATGFDGYTF.

This clonotype was counted only a few times. The CDR3 region has the DNA TGTGCCAGTAGTCTCCCGGGGACAGGGTACAATGAGCAGTTCTTC. Its protein product is CASSLPGTGYNEQFF. This chain uses TRBV19 with TRBJ2-1; 9 bases agree with TRBD1. J gave up 4 bases and V 5 bases, and 6 bases lay outside the gene matches. CDR3 size: 15 residues. Germline V gene lookup returns CDR1 LNHDA and CDR2 SQIVND (reference sequence).

The chain couples TRBV20-1 to TRBJ1-3; TRBD1 matches 7 bases. The CDR3 is made up of 15 amino acids. The germline CDR1 and CDR2 sequences are DFQATT and SNEGSKA (reference sequence). V dropped 1 base and J dropped 3; count of bases not matched to a gene: 6. The CDR3 here is CSARGQGGLGNTIYF. The CDR3 nucleotides read TGCAGTGCTAGAGGACAGGGAGGCCTTGGAAACACCATATATTTT.

This clonotype appeared a few times. The V and J genes are TRBV7-9 and TRBJ2-1; the D gene is possibly TRBD2 (6 bases). This CDR3 is 15 amino acids long. Germline CDR1 reads SEHNR; CDR2 reads FQNEAQ (reference sequence). The V and J ends lost 7 bases and 7 bases respectively, with 20 bases between them. CDR3 sequence reads: CASTPGGGKWNEQFF. The CDR3 bases are TGTGCCAGCACCCCTGGGGGAGGAAAGTGGAATGAGCAGTTCTTC. The complete variable domain, with remaining parts taken from reference TRBV7-9 and TRBJ2-1, reads DTGVSQNPRHKITKRGQNVTFRCDPISEHNRLYWYRQTLGQGPEFLTYFQNEAQLEKSRLLSDRFSAERPKGSFSTLEIQRTEQGDSAMYLCASTPGGGKWNEQFFGPGTRLTVL.

V usage is TRBV11-2 and J usage is TRBJ2-2, with 7 nucleotides matching TRBD2. CDR1 SGHAT and CDR2 FQNNGV come from the germline V gene. This CDR3 has 16 residues. J lost 3 bases, V lost 1 base, and 5 bases had no gene match. The CDR3 DNA is TGTGCCAGCAGCTTAGTGAGCGGGAAGTACACCGGGGAGCTGTTTTTT. Protein product: CASSLVSGKYTGELFF.

In this sample, this clonotype turned up a few times. CDR3: CASSHAGQRYYEQYF. The DNA for the CDR3 is TGTGCCAGCAGCCACGCTGGACAGCGATACTACGAGCAGTACTTC. The chain recombines TRBV3-1 with TRBJ2-7; maybe TRBD1 (6 bases). Trimming took off 3 bases at V and 3 bases at J, with 15 bases between the two ends. Germline loops: CDR1 LGHDT, CDR2 YNNKEL (reference sequence). CDR3 length: 15 residues.

This clonotype appeared a few times. This chain connects TRBV12-3 or TRBV12-4 to TRBJ2-7; the D gene could be TRBD1 or TRBD2 (5 bases each). Trimming left V 8 bases short and J 3 bases short, with 20 bases between. This CDR3 has 15 residues. The CDR3 loop is CASRPPGGYLYEQYF. CDR3 DNA sequence: TGTGCCAGCCGACCTCCTGGGGGTTACCTCTACGAGCAGTACTTC.

V usage is TRBV6-1 and J usage is TRBJ2-2; 11 bases agree with TRBD1. The CDR3 is 15 amino acids. J lost 7 bases, V lost 7 bases, and 8 bases had no gene match. From germline, CDR1 is MNHNS and CDR2 SASEGT. The DNA for the CDR3 is TGTGCCAGCACCGGACAGGGGGCGATCAGCGGGGAGCTGTTTTTT. Protein: CASTGQGAISGELFF.

The genes are TRBV2 and TRBJ2-7; weak D call: TRBD1 (7 bases). The V and J ends lost 8 bases and 6 bases respectively, with 17 bases between them. The CDR3 has 13 amino acids. Germline V lookup: CDR1 SNHLY, CDR2 FYNNEI. The CDR3 loop is CASDDRAGFEQYF. In DNA, the CDR3 is TGTGCCAGCGACGACAGGGCGGGGTTCGAGCAGTACTTC.